These 11 T cell receptor beta chains originate from one sample sequenced in a study of blood T cells in healthy people across ages (dated by TCRdb to the mid-2010s). Receptor libraries were prepared by 5' RACE. The second PCR ran for roughly 7 to 11 cycles and used a J-beta primer mix along with a sample-barcoded 5' primer. The public reads were quality trimmed at Q25 with fastp and then assembled into clones with MiXCR by TCRdb, keeping productive beta chains. Every CDR3 protein is listed once, alongside the most common genes and DNA of its rows. The sample records fewer than 2 million distinct CDR3 sequences, about 39% of which are singletons. More than 20% of the sample is taken by the ten largest. The sample comprised blood. Receptors were obtained from a human donor in good health.

This clonotype occurred once. A much larger clone differs from this one at a single base, so this may be a read error. The V gene is TRBV7-2, the J gene TRBJ2-7; unclear D gene. Between the trimmed V and J ends, which lost 2 bases and 5 bases, there was a span of 13 bases. CDR1 and CDR2 (germline): SGHTA, FQGNSA. The CDR3 consists of 14 residues. The CDR3, as DNA: TGTGCCAGCAGCTTACTAGGAAATCCCCACGAGCAGTACTTC. Its translation is CASSLLGNPHEQYF. Supplemented by reference TRBV7-2 and TRBJ2-7, the full variable domain reads GAGVSQSPSNKVTEKGKDVELRCDPISGHTALYWYRQSLGQGLEFLIYFQGNSAPDKSGLPSDRFSAERTGGSVSTLTIQRTQQEDSAVYLCASSLLGNPHEQYFGPGTRLTVT.

This clonotype showed up many times. V usage is TRBV7-6 and J usage is TRBJ2-3; D may be TRBD1 (5 bases). The length of the CDR3 is 13 residues. V shed 5 bases and J shed 1 base, with 7 bases lying between them. Per germline, CDR1 SGHVS and CDR2 FNYEAQ. In DNA form, the CDR3 reads TGTGCCAGCAGCATACAGGGCACAGATACGCAGTATTTT. It yields the protein CASSIQGTDTQYF.

The chain employs TRBV11-2 and TRBJ2-7; 9 positions agree with TRBD1. Germline V gene data show CDR1 as SGHAT and CDR2 as FQNNGV. J lost 3 bases, V lost 5 bases, and 8 bases had no gene match. The CDR3 is made up of 15 amino acids. Here the CDR3 reads CASSARQGGFYEQYF. The DNA for the CDR3 is TGTGCCAGCAGCGCAAGACAGGGGGGGTTCTACGAGCAGTACTTC.

This clonotype was seen a handful of times. This chain uses TRBV6-5 with TRBJ1-6; 11 nucleotides match TRBD1. Germline V lookup: CDR1 MNHEY, CDR2 SVGAGI. Trimming at V came to 6 bases and at J to 16 bases, leaving 11 bases not matched to a gene. The CDR3 covers 14 residues. The CDR3 reads CASRRTGGLGGLHF. For the CDR3, the DNA is TGTGCCAGCAGGAGGACAGGGGGCTTGGGTGGACTCCACTTT.

This chain links TRBV4-2 with TRBJ1-3; no definite D call. The ends were cut back, 1 base at V and 5 bases at J, with 21 bases in the middle. This CDR3 spans 18 amino acids. Germline loops: CDR1 LGHNA, CDR2 YNFKEQ. CDR3 amino acids: CASSQVGLMGSFRNTIYF. The CDR3 coding sequence is TGTGCCAGCAGCCAAGTGGGATTGATGGGCTCCTTCCGAAACACCATATATTTT.

A note on this clonotype: The junction differs from germline at one of its ends, possibly a read error. The chain recombines TRBV20-1 with TRBJ1-2, with 7 bases aligning to TRBD1. CDR3 length: 16 amino acids. CDR1 is DFQATT, CDR2 SNEGSKA, per germline (reference sequence). CDR3 sequence (DNA): TGCAGTGCTTTAGGAGGGGACAGTCTTCATAACTATGGTTACACCTTC. This translates into CSALGGDSLHNYGYTF.

This clonotype was seen only once. This sequence joins TRBV7-2 and TRBJ1-3; no firm D call. CDR3 size: 12 residues. Germline loops: CDR1 SGHTA, CDR2 FQGNSA. Trimming left V 0 bases short and J 11 bases short, with 8 bases between. DNA of the CDR3: TGTGCCAGCAGCTTAGCGCCCCCGGCCATATATTTT. It yields the protein CASSLAPPAIYF.

This clonotype was recorded a few times. The chain joins TRBV28 to TRBJ2-4; 8 bases align to TRBD1. Germline values: CDR1 MDHEN, CDR2 SYDVKM. V lost 1 base and J lost 0; bases outside the gene matches: 11. This CDR3 contains 19 residues. This chain's CDR3 is CASSLFWVVGQGAKNIQYF. CDR3 bases: TGTGCCAGCAGTTTATTTTGGGTTGTAGGACAGGGAGCCAAAAACATTCAGTACTTC.

The V and J genes are TRBV20-1 and TRBJ2-7; 7 nucleotides match TRBD1. The CDR3 totals 14 residues. After removal of 3 bases from V and 3 bases from J, the junction contained 8 bases not matched to a gene. Germline V lookup: CDR1 DFQATT, CDR2 SNEGSKA (reference sequence). CDR3: CSASEGASRYEQYF. CDR3 DNA sequence: TGCAGTGCTAGTGAGGGGGCAAGTCGCTACGAGCAGTACTTC.

Turning to this clonotype: The germline gene is not matched at one end of the junction; a read error may be the cause. The chain carries TRBV7-2 and TRBJ2-7; a weak D match, TRBD1 (5 bases). The germline CDR1 and CDR2 sequences are SGHTA and FQGNSA. This CDR3 region has 13 residues. The CDR3 protein is CASSFARGYGQYF. The CDR3 DNA reads TGTGCCAGCAGCTTCGCTAGGGGCTACGGGCAGTACTTC.

The CDR3, as DNA: TGTGCCAGCAGCCAAGCAGGGTTCGTAGAGACCCAGTACTTC. Translating gives CASSQAGFVETQYF. The gene calls are TRBV3-1 and TRBJ2-5; possibly TRBD1 for D (5 bases). Germline CDR1 is LGHDT and CDR2 is YNNKEL (reference sequence). The CDR3 covers 14 residues. V lost 1 base, J lost 4 bases, and 10 bases lay in between.